A single sample is the source of the 17 T cell receptor beta chains below, sequenced in a study of post-analysis software for immune sequencing data. Study-wide results and limits: In patients, about 5 TRBV segments were more frequent than in controls, with TRBV5-6, TRBV5-1 and TRBV20-1 among them.

TCR beta libraries were prepared from cDNA with unique molecular identifiers. TCRdb recomputed calls from the PCR reads with MiXCR, one row per CDR3 protein. The sample has hundreds of thousands of distinct CDR3 sequences, roughly three fifths seen once. Their antigens remain unidentified. What was sequenced was blood. These receptors all stem from a girl aged 2 to 10 with multiple sclerosis.

This sequence joins TRBV5-5 and TRBJ2-7; D perhaps matches TRBD1 (6 bases). V dropped 0 bases and J dropped 3 bases, with 10 bases sitting between them. CDR1 is SGHKS, CDR2 YYEKEE, per germline (reference sequence). This CDR3 is built from 14 residues. The CDR3 is CASSLVGAYYEQYF. In DNA, the CDR3 is TGTGCCAGCAGCTTGGTGGGGGCTTACTACGAGCAGTACTTC.

This clonotype has more than one count but fewer than ten. J is TRBJ1-1 and V is TRBV7-2; TRBD1 is a possible D gene (5 bases). The CDR3 has 13 residues. V dropped 3 bases and J dropped 0 bases, with 5 bases sitting between them. Per germline, CDR1 SGHTA and CDR2 FQGNSA. The CDR3 reads CASSFRVNTEAFF. CDR3 DNA sequence: TGTGCCAGCAGCTTCAGGGTGAACACTGAAGCTTTCTTT. The full variable domain, with the rest looked up from reference TRBV7-2 and TRBJ1-1, is GAGVSQSPSNKVTEKGKDVELRCDPISGHTALYWYRQSLGQGLEFLIYFQGNSAPDKSGLPSDRFSAERTGGSVSTLTIQRTQQEDSAVYLCASSFRVNTEAFFGQGTRLTVV.

This chain joins TRBV20-1 and TRBJ1-2; 10 bases match TRBD1. The length of the CDR3 is 13 residues. Germline V gene lookup returns CDR1 DFQATT and CDR2 SNEGSKA (reference sequence). Trimming at V came to 1 base and at J to 8 bases, leaving 4 bases not matched to a gene. This CDR3 reads CSARVGTGDGYTF. For the CDR3, the DNA is TGCAGTGCTAGAGTCGGGACAGGGGACGGCTACACCTTC.

This rearrangement joins TRBV20-1 to TRBJ2-1; TRBD2 agrees at 7 bases. Germline CDR1 and CDR2: DFQATT and SNEGSKA (reference sequence). V lost 0 bases, J lost 8 bases, and 16 bases stayed unmatched. The length of the CDR3 is 17 residues. The CDR3 DNA reads as TGCAGTGCTAGAGATAGCTTGACGGGAGGTTTCAGGGATGAGCAGTTCTTC. Translation: CSARDSLTGGFRDEQFF.

V is TRBV7-2 and J is TRBJ2-2, with 7 positions matching TRBD2. J gave up 2 bases and V 5 bases, and 5 bases lay outside the gene matches. Per germline, CDR1 SGHTA and CDR2 FQGNSA. The CDR3 is made up of 15 amino acids. Here the CDR3 DNA reads TGTGCCAGCAGCCCCTCGGGGGGAAACACCGGGGAGCTGTTTTTT. It translates to CASSPSGGNTGELFF.

The genes are TRBV30 and TRBJ2-3; D is ambiguous. V was pared by 2 bases and J by 6 bases, with 6 bases between. Germline V lookup: CDR1 GTSNPN, CDR2 SVGIG (reference sequence). This CDR3 is built from 11 residues. CDR3: CAWSHSDTQYF. In nucleotides, the CDR3 is TGTGCCTGGAGTCACAGCGATACGCAGTATTTT.

CDR3 coding DNA: TGTGCCAGCAGCTTACTTGCTAGCGGTATAGAGACCCAGTACTTC. Protein: CASSLLASGIETQYF. The chain couples TRBV7-2 to TRBJ2-5; 7 bases align to TRBD2. Germline V CDR1 and CDR2: SGHTA, FQGNSA. J gave up 4 bases and V 2 bases, and 7 bases lay outside the gene matches. The CDR3 length is 15 residues.

The chain has TRBV6-5 and TRBJ2-7; TRBD2 matches 10 bases. Trimming removed 5 bases from V and 5 bases from J; junction bases left unmatched: 6. This CDR3 region has 14 residues. In germline, CDR1 is MNHEY, CDR2 SVGAGI. The CDR3 spells CASSVLAGTHEQYF. The CDR3 bases are TGTGCCAGCAGTGTACTAGCGGGGACTCACGAGCAGTACTTC.

This chain connects TRBV10-3 to TRBJ2-3, with TRBD1 as a possible D gene (5 bases). Germline CDR1 and CDR2: ENHRY and SYGVKD. Trimming pared 0 bases from V and 2 bases from J, leaving 6 bases between. CDR3 length: 14 amino acids. The CDR3 nucleotides are TGTGCCATCAGTGAGTCGGGGCCCACAGATACGCAGTATTTT. It yields the protein CAISESGPTDTQYF.

The chain couples TRBV28 to TRBJ1-5; the match to TRBD1 covers 7 bases. CDR1 MDHEN and CDR2 SYDVKM come from the germline V gene. J was trimmed by 2 bases and V by 8 bases; bases with no gene match: 9. This CDR3 contains 15 residues. The CDR3 reads CASDEQGPGNQPQHF. The CDR3 DNA is TGTGCCAGCGATGAACAGGGGCCCGGCAATCAGCCCCAGCATTTT.

This clonotype is a singleton in its sample. The chain uses TRBV12-3 or TRBV12-4 and TRBJ2-7, with D possibly called TRBD1 or TRBD2 (5 bases each). The germline V and J ends were trimmed by 3 bases and 4 bases, with 13 bases remaining between them. CDR3 size: 14 residues. The CDR3 region has the DNA TGTGCCAGCAGTTTGGGGGAAATGGGGTACGAGCAGTACTTC. This encodes CASSLGEMGYEQYF.

V gene TRBV6-4 combines with J gene TRBJ2-1, with TRBD1 matching 8 bases. This CDR3 has 17 amino acids. J gave up 1 base and V 3 bases, and 8 bases lay outside the gene matches. The germline V gene has CDR1 MRHNA and CDR2 SNTAGT. This CDR3 is CASSEMAGGWSYNEQFF. The CDR3 region has the DNA TGTGCCAGCAGTGAAATGGCAGGGGGCTGGTCCTACAATGAGCAGTTCTTC.

The chain uses TRBV12-3 or TRBV12-4 and TRBJ2-7, with D possibly being TRBD1 or TRBD2 (5 bases each). The V gene lost 6 bases and the J gene lost 0 bases, with 12 bases spanning the gap. This CDR3 is 14 amino acids long. The CDR3 is CASRLSGHSYEQYF. As DNA, the CDR3 is TGTGCCAGCAGGTTGAGCGGACACTCCTACGAGCAGTACTTC.

This clonotype was observed a handful of times. The gene calls are TRBV7-2 and TRBJ2-6; 7 nucleotides match TRBD1. The CDR3 runs to 16 residues. Germline CDR1 reads SGHTA; CDR2 reads FQGNSA. Trimming removed 4 bases from V and 0 bases from J; junction bases left unmatched: 3. The CDR3 bases are TGTGCCAGCAGCTCCAGGGGGAGCTCTGGGGCCAACGTCCTGACTTTC. It specifies CASSSRGSSGANVLTF. Full variable domain (rest looked up from reference TRBV7-2 and TRBJ2-6): GAGVSQSPSNKVTEKGKDVELRCDPISGHTALYWYRQSLGQGLEFLIYFQGNSAPDKSGLPSDRFSAERTGGSVSTLTIQRTQQEDSAVYLCASSSRGSSGANVLTFGAGSRLTVL.

V is TRBV5-5 and J is TRBJ2-1, with TRBD1 matching 7 bases. The CDR3 is made up of 15 amino acids. J lost 2 bases, V lost 4 bases, and 6 bases had no gene match. Germline V gene sequence: CDR1 SGHKS, CDR2 YYEKEE (reference sequence). The CDR3 loop is CASSHPGQTYNEQFF. The CDR3 coding sequence is TGTGCCAGCAGCCACCCGGGACAGACCTACAATGAGCAGTTCTTC. Together with reference TRBV5-5 and TRBJ2-1, the CDR3 gives the full variable domain: DAGVTQSPTHLIKTRGQQVTLRCSPISGHKSVSWYQQVLGQGPQFIFQYYEKEERGRGNFPDRFSARQFPNYSSELNVNALLLGDSALYLCASSHPGQTYNEQFFGPGTRLTVL.

The V and J genes are TRBV10-3 and TRBJ2-5; D is ambiguous. Germline V gives CDR1 ENHRY, CDR2 SYGVKD. V lost 10 bases to trimming and J lost 4 bases, with 19 bases between them. This CDR3 spans 14 amino acids. The CDR3 here is CATATDRKAETQYF. In DNA form, the CDR3 reads TGTGCCACGGCTACGGATCGGAAGGCAGAGACCCAGTACTTC.

The rearrangement links TRBV9 to TRBJ2-1; 7 bases map to TRBD2. V was pared by 4 bases and J by 10 bases, with 14 bases of the junction left unmatched. The CDR3 runs to 15 residues. The germline V gene has CDR1 SGDLS and CDR2 YYNGEE. The CDR3 sequence: CASSPGLIAGREQFF. The CDR3 DNA reads TGTGCCAGCAGCCCCGGGTTAATAGCGGGTCGAGAGCAGTTCTTC.